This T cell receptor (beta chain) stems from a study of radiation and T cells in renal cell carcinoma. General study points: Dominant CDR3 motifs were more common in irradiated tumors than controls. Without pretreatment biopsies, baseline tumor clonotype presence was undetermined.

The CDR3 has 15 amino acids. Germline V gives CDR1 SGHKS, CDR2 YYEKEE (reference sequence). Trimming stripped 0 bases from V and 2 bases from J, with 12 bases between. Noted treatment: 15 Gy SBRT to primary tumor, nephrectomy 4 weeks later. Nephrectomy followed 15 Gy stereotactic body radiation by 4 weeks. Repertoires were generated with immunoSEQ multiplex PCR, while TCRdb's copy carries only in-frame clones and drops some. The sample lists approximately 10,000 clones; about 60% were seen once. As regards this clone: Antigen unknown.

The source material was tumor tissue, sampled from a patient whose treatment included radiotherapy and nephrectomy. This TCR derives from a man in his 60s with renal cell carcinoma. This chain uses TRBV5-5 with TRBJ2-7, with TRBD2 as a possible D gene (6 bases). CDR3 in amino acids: CASSLEAGTAYEQYF. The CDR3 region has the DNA TGTGCCAGCAGCTTGGAGGCGGGGACCGCCTACGAGCAGTACTTC. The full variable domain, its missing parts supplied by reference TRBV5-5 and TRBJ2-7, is DAGVTQSPTHLIKTRGQQVTLRCSPISGHKSVSWYQQVLGQGPQFIFQYYEKEERGRGNFPDRFSARQFPNYSSELNVNALLLGDSALYLCASSLEAGTAYEQYFGPGTRLTVT.